This T cell receptor (beta chain) is drawn from a study of blood T cell repertoires in COVID-19. Across the whole study: Whether acute or convalescent, the COVID-19 samples came from the United States, Italy and Spain.

The V gene's germline CDR1 is MGHRA and CDR2 YSYEKL. Trimming at V came to 1 base and at J to 4 bases, leaving 4 bases not matched to a gene. The CDR3 has 15 residues. Data came from immunoSEQ multiplex PCR; TCRdb stores just in-frame clones and leaves some out. The sample lists about 98,000 clones, approximately 80% occurring once. This TCR was sampled from a man in his sixties with acute or convalescent COVID-19. The chain combines TRBV4-1 with TRBJ1-5; 7 bases match TRBD1. The material sequenced was peripheral blood. In nucleotides, the CDR3 is TGCGCCAGCAGCCAAGGGGGACAGATTAATCAGCCCCAGCATTTT. This codes for CASSQGGQINQPQHF.